This is a list of T cell receptor beta chains from one sample in a study of PD-1 blockade in classical Hodgkin lymphoma. The protocol was immunoSEQ multiplex PCR, while the TCRdb copy is restricted to in-frame clones and leaves out a portion. The table includes over 50,000 clones, around 67% detected once. The sequenced sample was peripheral blood mononuclear cells (PBMCs), obtained before the second cycle of nivolumab. The receptors originated from a human donor with classical Hodgkin lymphoma. CDR3s include the opening cysteine and the closing phenylalanine or tryptophan. The order of the fields is V gene, D gene, clone size, J gene, CDR3 length, CDR3 protein, CDR3 DNA. D genes are given only for firm matches. Clone size is not always given. Where it is, it says once, few, many or a class for expanded clones.

>TRBV7-3|NA|NA|TRBJ2-7|14
CASSLVPWGYEQYF
TGTGCCAGCAGCTTAGTACCGTGGGGCTACGAGCAGTACTTC
>TRBV5-1|NA|NA|TRBJ2-3|15
CASSLVGQYTDTQYF
TGCGCCAGCAGCTTGGTAGGGCAGTACACAGATACGCAGTATTTT
>TRBV6-1|NA|NA|TRBJ1-1|10
CASSGGEAFF
TGTGCCAGCAGTGGAGGTGAAGCTTTCTTT
>TRBV30|NA|NA|TRBJ2-5|12
CAWSGEGETQYF
TGTGCCTGGAGTGGGGAAGGGGAGACCCAGTACTTC
>TRBV14|TRBD2|NA|TRBJ2-5|15
CASSQGAGLLETQYF
TGTGCCAGCAGCCAAGGAGCGGGGTTGCTGGAGACCCAGTACTTC
>TRBV18|NA|NA|TRBJ2-1|15
CASSQAGTEYNEQFF
TGTGCCAGCTCCCAAGCGGGGACAGAATACAATGAGCAGTTCTTC
>TRBV6-6|NA|NA|TRBJ2-7|15
CASSSPGRGAYEQYF
TGTGCCAGCAGTTCCCCGGGCAGGGGGGCCTACGAGCAGTACTTC
>TRBV6-4|TRBD1|NA|TRBJ1-6|16
CASSALSGQGNSPLHF
TGTGCCAGCAGTGCCCTATCTGGACAGGGTAATTCACCCCTCCACTTT
>TRBV6-1|NA|few|TRBJ2-7|13
CASSALTLPSVDF
TGTGCCAGCAGTGCCCTGACACTTCCCTCGGTGGACTTC
>TRBV19|TRBD1|NA|TRBJ1-2|13
CASSHRDRVDYTF
TGTGCCAGTAGTCACCGGGACAGGGTCGACTACACCTTC
>TRBV5-1|NA|NA|TRBJ2-1|14
CASSLRSGAVEQFF
TGCGCCAGCAGCTTGCGCAGCGGAGCCGTTGAGCAGTTCTTC